A selection of T cell receptor beta chains follows, all from one sample in a study of blood T cell repertoires in COVID-19. The table came from immunoSEQ multiplex PCR; TCRdb's copy has only in-frame clones and leaves some out. The sample shows some 390,000 clones, roughly 86% of them seen only once. Sequenced: PBMCs or T cells enriched from blood (not recorded which). All receptors come from a woman under 40 who had recovered from COVID-19. Each CDR3 is given with its conserved first and last residue. D genes are given only for firm matches. For some rows the clone size is stated as once, few or many, or as a class when expanded; others skip it.

D,V,J,size,CDR3,DNA
-,TRBV20-1,TRBJ2-6,few,CSASYGVFSGANVLTF,TGCAGTGCTAGTTACGGGGTTTTCTCTGGGGCCAACGTCCTGACTTTC
-,TRBV21-1,TRBJ1-5,-,CASSKVTLRQTEAYSNQPQHF,TGTGCCAGCAGCAAAGTTACACTCCGGCAGACGGAGGCTTATAGCAATCAGCCCCAGCATTTT
-,TRBV4-2,TRBJ2-7,-,CASSQDEQVAYEQYF,TGTGCCAGCAGCCAAGATGAACAGGTTGCCTACGAGCAGTACTTC
-,TRBV28,TRBJ1-5,-,CASSFQGNQPQHF,TGTGCCAGCAGTTTTCAGGGGAATCAGCCCCAGCATTTT
TRBD2,TRBV27,TRBJ2-5,-,CASSRTSGKETQYF,TGTGCCAGCAGCAGGACTAGCGGGAAAGAGACCCAGTACTTC
TRBD1,TRBV5-4,TRBJ1-1,few,CASSGWDSLNTEAFF,TGTGCCAGCAGCGGGTGGGACAGCCTGAACACTGAAGCTTTCTTT
-,TRBV5-1,TRBJ1-1,-,CASRDPGETEAFF,TGCGCCAGCAGAGATCCAGGGGAAACTGAAGCTTTCTTT
-,TRBV9,TRBJ1-2,-,CASSGNRNSNYGYTF,TGTGCCAGCAGCGGGAACAGAAACTCTAACTATGGCTACACCTTC
-,TRBV3-1/TRBV3-2,TRBJ2-5,-,CASAPAGTSKETQYF,TGTGCCAGCGCCCCTGCCGGGACAAGCAAAGAGACCCAGTACTTC
-,TRBV30,TRBJ2-3,-,CAWSSTGPTDTQYF,TGTGCCTGGAGTTCTACAGGGCCTACAGATACGCAGTATTTT
-,TRBV19,TRBJ1-2,-,CASSMNRDYGYTF,TGTGCCAGTAGTATGAACAGGGACTATGGCTACACCTTC
TRBD1,TRBV18,TRBJ2-7,-,CASSPPGDRISYEQYF,TGTGCCAGCTCACCACCGGGGGACAGGATTTCCTACGAGCAGTACTTC
TRBD2,TRBV7-8,TRBJ2-3,-,CASSSASGGITDTQYF,TGTGCCAGCAGCTCAGCTAGCGGGGGGATCACAGATACGCAGTATTTT
TRBD2,TRBV7-2,TRBJ2-1,-,CASSSPRTSGLAGVYEQFF,TGTGCCAGCAGCTCGCCTCGGACTAGCGGACTAGCGGGGGTTTATGAGCAGTTCTTC
TRBD1,TRBV4-1,TRBJ2-7,-,CASSQREEQGWSYEQYF,TGCGCCAGCAGCCAAAGAGAAGAACAGGGGTGGTCCTACGAGCAGTACTTC
-,TRBV24-1,TRBJ1-2,-,CATSDPIGREEEGYTF,TGTGCCACCAGTGATCCGATCGGACGGGAGGAAGAGGGCTACACCTTC
TRBD1,TRBV12-3/TRBV12-4,TRBJ1-1,-,CASTGTGLTEAFF,TGTGCCAGCACCGGGACAGGGTTAACTGAAGCTTTCTTT
TRBD1,TRBV13,TRBJ1-6,-,CASSLSGTGESPLHF,TGTGCCAGCAGCTTATCCGGGACAGGGGAATCACCCCTCCACTTT
-,TRBV19,TRBJ1-2,-,CASRRQSNYGYTF,TGTGCCAGTAGACGTCAGTCTAACTATGGCTACACCTTC
-,TRBV7-9,TRBJ2-7,-,CASSLDGSPSYEQYF,TGTGCCAGCAGCTTAGACGGGTCGCCCTCCTACGAGCAGTACTTC
TRBD2,TRBV30,TRBJ2-1,-,CAWSMSSGTYNEQFF,TGTGCCTGGAGTATGTCTAGCGGGACCTACAATGAGCAGTTCTTC
TRBD1,TRBV7-2,TRBJ1-2,-,CASSLMRSGTGVYGYTF,TGTGCCAGCAGCTTAATGAGGAGTGGGACAGGGGTCTATGGCTACACCTTC
-,TRBV28,TRBJ2-7,-,CASSSPQGRRDEQYF,TGTGCCAGCAGTTCACCGCAGGGTCGCAGGGACGAGCAGTACTTC
-,TRBV7-9,TRBJ1-1,-,CASSLVAGTGFSSLAFF,TGTGCCAGCAGCTTAGTAGCCGGCACAGGTTTCAGTTCTCTGGCTTTCTTT
TRBD2,TRBV24-1,TRBJ2-1,-,CATSHVQAGVGNEQFF,TGTGCCACCAGCCACGTCCAAGCGGGAGTTGGTAATGAGCAGTTCTTC
-,TRBV30,TRBJ2-5,-,CAWRQQETQYF,TGTGCCTGGAGACAGCAAGAGACCCAGTACTTC
-,TRBV30,TRBJ2-1,-,CAWSPPRTSSYNEQFF,TGTGCCTGGAGTCCCCCGAGGACTTCCTCCTACAATGAGCAGTTCTTC
-,TRBV12-3/TRBV12-4,TRBJ1-5,once,CASSDSDQPQHF,TGTGCCAGCAGCGACAGTGATCAGCCCCAGCATTTT
TRBD1,TRBV5-1,TRBJ2-5,-,CASSSGQGRQETQYF,TGCGCCAGCAGCTCAGGACAGGGGCGGCAAGAGACCCAGTACTTC
TRBD1,TRBV15,TRBJ1-5,-,CATSSDRGYQPQHF,TGTGCCACCAGCAGCGACAGGGGGTATCAGCCCCAGCATTTT
TRBD2,TRBV19,TRBJ2-3,-,CASSSPWKREASTDTQYF,TGTGCCAGTAGTTCACCTTGGAAGCGGGAGGCAAGCACAGATACGCAGTATTTT
-,TRBV12-3/TRBV12-4,TRBJ2-1,-,CASRTGGGPRFF,TGTGCCAGCAGGACCGGAGGCGGGCCGCGGTTCTTC
TRBD2,TRBV7-8,TRBJ2-7,-,CASSFGGSSYEQYF,TGTGCCAGCAGCTTCGGGGGGAGCTCCTACGAGCAGTACTTC